The clone carrying this T cell receptor beta chain was seen more than once but under ten times. This sample is part of a study of T cells after yellow fever vaccination. From the 5' RACE reads, TCRdb called clonotypes with MiXCR, one entry per CDR3 protein. Among more than 300,000 distinct CDR3 sequences, over 8.5% were seen once, and the ten largest hold 3.3%. Germline V gene sequence: CDR1 ENHRY, CDR2 SYGVKD. CDR3 length equals 17 residues. Trimming at V came to 0 bases and at J to 7 bases, leaving 9 bases not matched to a gene. This clonotype was sampled from a man younger than 35 who received the YFV17D yellow fever vaccine. The V call is TRBV10-3, the J call TRBJ1-6; 7 bases match TRBD1. Sequenced here: CD4+ T cells sorted from PBMCs, sampled 45 days after the yellow fever booster vaccination. The CDR3 sequence is CAISESTSTGRNSPLHF. CDR3 nucleotide sequence: TGTGCCATCAGTGAGTCGACTTCGACAGGGAGGAATTCACCCCTCCACTTT.